This T cell receptor beta chain emerged from a study of T cell responses to AZD1222 COVID-19 vaccine. General observations from the study: Nearly half of spike-specific TCRs reportedly go after variant regions that carry no mutations. At baseline, seropositivity was found in only six or seven AZD1222 recipients. Receipt of two AZD1222 doses was followed by a rise in Spike-specific TCR breadth and depth.

CDR3 length: 13 residues. CDR1 is SGHAT, CDR2 FQNNGV, per germline. Trimming cost V 5 bases and J 5 bases, with 12 bases left between them. Sequencing was performed with immunoSEQ multiplex PCR; in TCRdb, only in-frame clones are kept and a portion is missing. The data contain some 130,000 clones, roughly 90% of them singletons. As regards this clone: Antigen: not known.

This clonotype was obtained from an adult in good health. This sequence joins TRBV11-2 and TRBJ2-5; TRBD2 might be the D (5 bases). This specimen was peripheral blood, taken on day 0 of AZD1222 vaccination. The chain's CDR3 is CASSQDWSETQYF. The CDR3 region has the DNA TGTGCCAGCAGCCAGGACTGGTCGGAGACCCAGTACTTC. The full variable domain, its missing parts supplied by reference TRBV11-2 and TRBJ2-5, is EAGVAQSPRYKIIEKRQSVAFWCNPISGHATLYWYQQILGQGPKLLIQFQNNGVVDDSQLPKDRFSAERLKGVDSTLKIQPAKLEDSAVYLCASSQDWSETQYFGPGTRLLVL.